This is a list of T cell receptor beta chains from one sample in a study of T cell responses to AZD1222 COVID-19 vaccine. Data came from immunoSEQ multiplex PCR; TCRdb stores just in-frame clones and leaves some out. In the table there are around 70,000 clones, 88% of which are singletons. The input for sequencing was peripheral blood, taken on day 0 of AZD1222 vaccination. The origin of the receptors is an adult in good health. The CDR3 runs from the conserved cysteine through the conserved F or W. D genes are given only for firm matches. Clone size, where shown, is once, few, many, or a class for clones that have expanded.

14	TRBV6-2/TRBV6-3	-	TRBJ1-1	-	CASSLSGLNTEAFF	TGTGCCAGCAGTTTGTCAGGGTTGAACACTGAAGCTTTCTTT
14	TRBV27	-	TRBJ1-4	-	CASSFRQEDEKLFF	TGTGCCAGCAGTTTTCGACAGGAGGATGAAAAACTGTTTTTT
17	TRBV6-2/TRBV6-3	-	TRBJ1-1	-	CASSSDFHGGLGTEAFF	TGTGCCAGCAGTTCTGATTTTCATGGGGGCCTGGGCACTGAAGCTTTCTTT
17	TRBV20-1	TRBD1	TRBJ1-5	-	CSASLRDRGPGNQPQHF	TGCAGTGCTAGTCTCAGGGACAGGGGCCCTGGCAATCAGCCCCAGCATTTT
14	TRBV28	-	TRBJ2-5	-	CASSLGGIMETQYF	TGTGCCAGCAGTTTGGGCGGGATTATGGAGACCCAGTACTTC
14	TRBV18	-	TRBJ2-3	-	CASSPARSTDTQYF	TGTGCCAGCTCACCAGCGCGGAGCACAGATACGCAGTATTTT
16	TRBV4-1	-	TRBJ1-1	once	CASSQDRRQLNTEAFF	TGCGCCAGCAGCCAAGATCGACGACAGTTAAACACTGAAGCTTTCTTT
16	TRBV7-9	-	TRBJ2-2	-	CASRSLGRINTGELFF	TGTGCCAGTCGCTCCCTAGGACGGATTAACACCGGGGAGCTGTTTTTT
17	TRBV27	-	TRBJ2-5	-	CASSLGSGREGWETQYF	TGTGCCAGCAGTTTGGGTAGTGGAAGGGAAGGGTGGGAGACCCAGTACTTC
14	TRBV6-1	-	TRBJ2-7	-	CASSERTSAAEQYF	TGTGCCAGCAGTGAAAGGACATCAGCAGCCGAGCAGTACTTC
11	TRBV19	-	TRBJ1-2	-	CASSKGSGYTF	TGTGCCAGTTCGAAGGGGTCTGGCTACACCTTC
12	TRBV5-1	-	TRBJ1-2	-	CASSLVGDGYTF	TGCGCCAGCAGCTTGGTCGGGGATGGCTACACCTTC
13	TRBV5-4	TRBD1	TRBJ2-3	-	CASSLTGVDTQYF	TGTGCCAGCAGCCTAACAGGGGTAGATACGCAGTATTTT
16	TRBV2	-	TRBJ2-7	-	CASSLETTRSTYEQYF	TGTGCCAGCAGTCTCGAGACTACGCGGTCCACCTACGAGCAGTACTTC
16	TRBV27	TRBD2	TRBJ2-5	-	CASSTGLAGTHETQYF	TGTGCCAGCAGTACTGGACTAGCGGGGACACACGAGACCCAGTACTTC